This T cell receptor beta chain emerged from a study of shared clonotypes between healthy human individuals. Study results and limitations: Some naive CD4 clonotypes, roughly 5%, turned up in common across four donors. Even with large depth, rarefaction showed that sorted-subset sequencing was incomplete.

The CDR3 length is 16 residues. The ends were cut back, 4 bases at V and 1 base at J, with 16 bases in the middle. Germline-derived CDR1 and CDR2 are LNHNV and YYDKDF (reference sequence). Every immunoSEQ plate was one replicate of a subset's evenly spread DNA. Original processing notes: Filtering differed, since immunoSEQ gave only junction sequences and no quality scores. Sequencing was performed with immunoSEQ multiplex PCR; in TCRdb, only in-frame clones are kept and a portion is missing. V and J calls plus clone size are reproduced from that table; the DNA served to infer D and trimming. The data show about 2.2 million clones, 93% seen once. Of note for this clone: Its antigen remains unknown.

CD45RO-negative, CCR7-positively selected cells formed the naive CD8 fraction, excluding terminally differentiated effector memory CD45RA+ cells. This clonotype was sampled from a man younger than 35 in good health. Some clones in this sample may be carry-over from other donors' samples. Sequenced input: naive CD8+ T cells from PBMCs. V gene TRBV15 combines with J gene TRBJ1-1, with no clear D. Written as DNA, the CDR3 is TGTGCCACCAGCACCACGCAAGGACGGACGAACACTGAAGCTTTCTTT. Protein product: CATSTTQGRTNTEAFF.